This T cell receptor beta chain comes out of a study of control samples from healthy donors and cancer patients. This table comes from immunoSEQ multiplex PCR, and its TCRdb copy is limited to in-frame clones, with some not included. The table has tens of thousands of clones, 90% to 95% seen once. V shed 4 bases, J shed 8 bases, and the junction held 8 bases outside the gene matches. The CDR3 spans 15 residues. Germline lookup yields CDR1 KGHDR and CDR2 SFDVKD. The chain recombines TRBV24-1 with TRBJ2-1; TRBD2 matches 9 bases. Sequenced sample: blood. This clonotype originated in a man in his fifties in good health. The DNA of the CDR3 is TGTGCCACCAGTGACCCAATAGCGGGGGAAGATGAGCAGTTCTTC. Translating it yields CATSDPIAGEDEQFF.